One sample yielded the 14 T cell receptor beta chains listed below, sequenced in a study of T cell responses to AZD1222 COVID-19 vaccine. The table came from immunoSEQ multiplex PCR; TCRdb's copy has only in-frame clones and leaves some out. The sample yields some 150,000 clones, about 90% seen once. Sequencing used peripheral blood, obtained on day 0 of AZD1222 vaccination. These TCRs come from an adult in good health.

This chain uses TRBV6-4 with TRBJ2-7, with D tentatively TRBD1 (5 bases). From germline, CDR1 is MRHNA and CDR2 SNTAGT. The CDR3 runs to 13 residues. V was pared by 3 bases and J by 5 bases, with 11 bases between. CDR3 protein: CASSEGLGDEQYF. The CDR3 DNA reads as TGTGCCAGCAGTGAGGGTTTAGGGGACGAGCAGTACTTC.

Details on this clone: Other nucleotide sequences from this sample produce the same CDR3. The CDR3 loop is CASSLGSSYEQYF. The CDR3 nucleotides read TGTGCCAGCAGTTTGGGCAGTTCCTACGAGCAGTACTTC. The rearrangement joins TRBV28 to TRBJ2-7; D not resolved. The CDR3 is 13 amino acids. Germline V CDR1 and CDR2: MDHEN, SYDVKM. V gave up 3 bases and J gave up 1 base, with 7 bases separating them.

This rearrangement joins TRBV13 to TRBJ1-2; possible D gene TRBD1, 6 bases. The V and J ends lost 3 bases and 6 bases respectively, with 14 bases between them. The CDR3 runs to 14 residues. Germline values: CDR1 PRHDT, CDR2 FYEKMQ (reference sequence). The CDR3 bases are TGTGCCAGCAGCTTGGGAGGGACATTGAATGGCTACACCTTC. It specifies CASSLGGTLNGYTF.

The count of this clone is one. The chain has TRBV3-1 (or the pseudogene TRBV3-2) and TRBJ1-4, with TRBD1 identical over 7 bases. This CDR3 region has 15 residues. Losses at the gene ends were 6 bases for V and 5 bases for J; bases not matched to a gene: 9. Germline V gives CDR1 LGHDT, CDR2 YNNKEL (reference sequence). The CDR3 nucleotides are TGTGCCAGCAGTCAGCCCGGGACAGTGAATGAAAAACTGTTTTTT. Encoded protein: CASSQPGTVNEKLFF.

The chain carries TRBV30 and TRBJ2-7, with D possibly TRBD2 on 5 matching bases. This CDR3 has 17 residues. V was shortened by 0 bases and J by 6 bases, with 24 bases between the two germline ends. The germline CDR1 and CDR2 sequences are GTSNPN and SVGIG (reference sequence). CDR3: CAWSVGLGGYTEREQYF. The CDR3 DNA sequence: TGTGCCTGGAGTGTCGGACTTGGAGGTTATACGGAGCGCGAGCAGTACTTC.

This clone has a single count. The chain employs TRBV28 and TRBJ2-3; 9 bases align to TRBD1. Losses at the gene ends were 5 bases for V and 2 bases for J; bases not matched to a gene: 5. CDR1 is MDHEN and CDR2 is SYDVKM in the germline V gene. CDR3 size: 15 residues. For the CDR3, the DNA is TGTGCCAGCAGTACACAGGGGGCTGCCACAGATACGCAGTATTTT. Its translation: CASSTQGAATDTQYF. Filled out from reference TRBV28 and TRBJ2-3, the complete variable domain reads DVKVTQSSRYLVKRTGEKVFLECVQDMDHENMFWYRQDPGLGLRLIYFSYDVKMKEKGDIPEGYSVSREKKERFSLILESASTNQTSMYLCASSTQGAATDTQYFGPGTRLTVL.

The V call is TRBV28, the J call TRBJ2-1; D unclear. This CDR3 contains 15 residues. V lost 7 bases, J lost 4 bases, and 17 bases lay in between. Germline CDR1 is MDHEN and CDR2 is SYDVKM. The CDR3 DNA reads TGTGCCAGCACTGATTCTGGGGTAGGGTACAATGAGCAGTTCTTC. The encoded protein is CASTDSGVGYNEQFF. Based on the CDR3 plus reference TRBV28 and TRBJ2-1, the full variable domain is DVKVTQSSRYLVKRTGEKVFLECVQDMDHENMFWYRQDPGLGLRLIYFSYDVKMKEKGDIPEGYSVSREKKERFSLILESASTNQTSMYLCASTDSGVGYNEQFFGPGTRLTVL.

This clone was seen a few times. The V and J genes are TRBV18 and TRBJ2-1; 8 bases are shared with TRBD2. This CDR3 contains 15 residues. V gave up 3 bases and J gave up 7 bases; unmatched junction bases: 8. Per the germline V gene, CDR1 is KGHSH and CDR2 is LQKENI. CDR3 sequence reads: CASSPGTSERNEQFF. As DNA, the CDR3 is TGTGCCAGCTCACCCGGGACTAGTGAACGGAATGAGCAGTTCTTC.

The chain couples TRBV30 to TRBJ2-7; no reliable D call. Germline V gene lookup returns CDR1 GTSNPN and CDR2 SVGIG (reference sequence). Trimming took 0 bases from V and 5 from J, leaving 11 bases between them. The CDR3 is made up of 13 amino acids. As DNA, the CDR3 is TGTGCCTGGAGTGTAGGACCCCTCAACGAGCAGTACTTC. This translates into CAWSVGPLNEQYF.

The CDR3 loop is CASSRVWSAAQETQYF. The CDR3 DNA reads as TGTGCCAGCAGCCGCGTTTGGTCGGCGGCGCAAGAGACCCAGTACTTC. The chain links TRBV7-9 to TRBJ2-5; D unresolved. This CDR3 contains 16 residues. Germline V gene sequence: CDR1 SEHNR, CDR2 FQNEAQ (reference sequence). V was trimmed by 5 bases and J by 2 bases, leaving 18 bases between them.

V is TRBV5-1 and J is TRBJ2-5; D remains ambiguous. The CDR3 length is 14 residues. CDR1 SGHRS and CDR2 YFSETQ come from the germline V gene. Deletions cut 2 bases from V and 4 bases from J, with 12 bases between. CDR3 nucleotide sequence: TGCGCCAGCAGCTTCGCCCTCTCGGTAGAGACCCAGTACTTC. Translated, it gives CASSFALSVETQYF.

This clone showed up many times. V gene TRBV7-3 combines with J gene TRBJ2-3, with D possibly matching TRBD2 (5 bases). Germline-derived CDR1 and CDR2 are SGHTA and FQGTGA. CDR3 length equals 14 residues. Between the trimmed V and J ends, which lost 3 bases and 2 bases, there was a span of 9 bases. The CDR3 DNA sequence: TGTGCCAGCAGCTTTAACCGGGACACAGATACGCAGTATTTT. It encodes CASSFNRDTDTQYF.

The V and J genes are TRBV27 and TRBJ1-5; 8 positions match TRBD1. After removal of 3 bases from V and 4 bases from J, the junction contained 2 bases not matched to a gene. Germline V gene sequence: CDR1 MNHEY, CDR2 SMNVEV (reference sequence). This CDR3 has 14 residues. CDR3 DNA sequence: TGTGCCAGCAGTTTGAGACAGGGGAATCAGCCCCAGCATTTT. It yields the protein CASSLRQGNQPQHF.

In its sample, this clone was seen a few times. The chain couples TRBV30 to TRBJ1-2; perhaps TRBD1 as D (5 bases). V was cut by 1 base and J by 1 base, with 7 bases left in between. CDR3 length equals 13 residues. Germline V gene data show CDR1 as GTSNPN and CDR2 as SVGIG (reference sequence). Written as DNA, the CDR3 is TGTGCCTGGAGTGCCAGGGTTAACTATGGCTACACCTTC. Amino acids: CAWSARVNYGYTF.